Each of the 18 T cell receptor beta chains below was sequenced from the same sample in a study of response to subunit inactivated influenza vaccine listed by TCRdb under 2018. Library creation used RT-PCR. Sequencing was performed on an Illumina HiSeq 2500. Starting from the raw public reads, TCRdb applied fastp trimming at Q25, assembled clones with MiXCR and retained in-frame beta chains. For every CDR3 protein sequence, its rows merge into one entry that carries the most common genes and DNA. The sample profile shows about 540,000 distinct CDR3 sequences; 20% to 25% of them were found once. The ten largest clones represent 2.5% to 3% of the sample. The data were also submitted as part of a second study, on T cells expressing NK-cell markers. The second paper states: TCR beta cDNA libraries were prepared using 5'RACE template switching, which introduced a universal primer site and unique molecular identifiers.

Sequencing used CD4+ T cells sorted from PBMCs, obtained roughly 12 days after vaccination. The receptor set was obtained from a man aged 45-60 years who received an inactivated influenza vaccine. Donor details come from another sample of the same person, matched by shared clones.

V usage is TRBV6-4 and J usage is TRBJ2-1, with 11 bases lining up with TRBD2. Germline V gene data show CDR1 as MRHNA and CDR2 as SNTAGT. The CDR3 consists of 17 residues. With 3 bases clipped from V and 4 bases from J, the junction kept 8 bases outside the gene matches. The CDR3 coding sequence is TGTGCCAGCAGTGATCCTAAGACTAGCGGGGATTACAATGAGCAGTTCTTC. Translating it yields CASSDPKTSGDYNEQFF.

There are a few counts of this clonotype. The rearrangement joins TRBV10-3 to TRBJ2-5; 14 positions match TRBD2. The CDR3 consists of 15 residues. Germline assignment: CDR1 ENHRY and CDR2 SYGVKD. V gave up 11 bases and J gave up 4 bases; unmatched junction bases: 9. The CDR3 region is CASMTSGGASETQYF. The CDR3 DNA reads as TGTGCCTCGATGACTAGCGGGGGGGCCTCAGAGACCCAGTACTTC.

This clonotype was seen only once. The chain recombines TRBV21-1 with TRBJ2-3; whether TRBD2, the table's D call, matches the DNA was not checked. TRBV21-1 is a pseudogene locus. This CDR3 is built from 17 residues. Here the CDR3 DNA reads TGTGCCAGCAGCACCCCCGGGACTAGCAGTAGCACAGATACGCAGTATTTT. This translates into CASSTPGTSSSTDTQYF.

The CDR3: CASSYSAGYDGYTF. CDR3 nucleotide sequence: TGTGCCAGCAGTTACTCGGCAGGGTACGATGGCTACACCTTC. The rearrangement joins TRBV6-5 to TRBJ1-2; D may be TRBD1 (5 bases). The V and J ends lost 0 bases and 6 bases respectively, with 11 bases between them. The CDR3 sequence is 14 residues long. Germline loops: CDR1 MNHEY, CDR2 SVGAGI.

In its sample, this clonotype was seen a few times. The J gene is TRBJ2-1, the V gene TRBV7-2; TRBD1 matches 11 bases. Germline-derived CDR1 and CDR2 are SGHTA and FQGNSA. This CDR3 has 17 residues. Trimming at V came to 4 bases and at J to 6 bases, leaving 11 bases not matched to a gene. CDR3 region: CASSSPFSGTGGNEQFF. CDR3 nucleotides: TGTGCCAGCAGCTCCCCCTTCTCCGGGACAGGGGGCAATGAGCAGTTCTTC.

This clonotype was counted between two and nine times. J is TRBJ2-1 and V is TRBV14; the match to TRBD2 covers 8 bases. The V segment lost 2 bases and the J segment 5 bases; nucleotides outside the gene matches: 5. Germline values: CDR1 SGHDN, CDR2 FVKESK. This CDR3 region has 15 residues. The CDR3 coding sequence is TGTGCCAGCAGCCAACCGGGACTAGGAGACAATGAGCAGTTCTTC. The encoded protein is CASSQPGLGDNEQFF.

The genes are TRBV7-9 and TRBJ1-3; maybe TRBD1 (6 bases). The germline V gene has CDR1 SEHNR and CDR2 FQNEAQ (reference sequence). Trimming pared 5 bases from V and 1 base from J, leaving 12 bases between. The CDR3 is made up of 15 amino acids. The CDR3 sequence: CASSAGTRSGNTIYF. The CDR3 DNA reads TGTGCCAGCAGCGCCGGGACAAGATCTGGAAACACCATATATTTT.

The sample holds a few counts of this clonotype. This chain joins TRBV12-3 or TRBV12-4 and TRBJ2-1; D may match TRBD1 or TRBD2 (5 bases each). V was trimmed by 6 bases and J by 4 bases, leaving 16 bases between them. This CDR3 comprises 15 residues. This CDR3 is CASSLLTGRYNEQFF. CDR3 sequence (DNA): TGTGCCAGCAGCCTACTAACGGGACGGTACAATGAGCAGTTCTTC.

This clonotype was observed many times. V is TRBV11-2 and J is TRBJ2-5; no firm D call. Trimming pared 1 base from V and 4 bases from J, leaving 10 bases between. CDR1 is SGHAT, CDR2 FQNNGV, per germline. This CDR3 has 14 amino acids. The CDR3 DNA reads TGTGCCAGCAGCTTAGGGCAAGTTAGAGAGACCCAGTACTTC. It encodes CASSLGQVRETQYF.

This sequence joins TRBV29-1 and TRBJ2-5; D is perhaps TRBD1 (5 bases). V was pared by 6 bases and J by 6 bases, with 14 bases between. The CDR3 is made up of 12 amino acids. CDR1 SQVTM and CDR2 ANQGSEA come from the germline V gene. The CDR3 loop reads CSVIQGEKTQYF. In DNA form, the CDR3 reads TGCAGCGTCATCCAGGGTGAAAAGACCCAGTACTTC.

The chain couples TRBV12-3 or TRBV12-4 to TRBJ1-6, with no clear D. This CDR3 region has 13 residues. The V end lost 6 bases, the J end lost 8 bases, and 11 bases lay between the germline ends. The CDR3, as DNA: TGTGCCAGCAGCCCTATGGGGTATTCACCCCTCCACTTT. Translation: CASSPMGYSPLHF.

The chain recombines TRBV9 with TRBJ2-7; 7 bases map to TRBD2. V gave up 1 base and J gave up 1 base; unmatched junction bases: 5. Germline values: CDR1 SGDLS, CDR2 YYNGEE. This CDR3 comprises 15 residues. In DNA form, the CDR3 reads TGTGCCAGCAGCGTATTCGCGGGAGCGTCCTACGAGCAGTACTTC. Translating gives CASSVFAGASYEQYF. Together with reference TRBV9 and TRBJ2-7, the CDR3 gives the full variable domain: DSGVTQTPKHLITATGQRVTLRCSPRSGDLSVYWYQQSLDQGLQFLIQYYNGEERAKGNILERFSAQQFPDLHSELNLSSLELGDSALYFCASSVFAGASYEQYFGPGTRLTVT.

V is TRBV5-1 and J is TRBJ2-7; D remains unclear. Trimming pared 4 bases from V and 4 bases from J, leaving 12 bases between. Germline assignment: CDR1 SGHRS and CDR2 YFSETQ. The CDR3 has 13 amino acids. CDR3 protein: CASSPRLGYEQYF. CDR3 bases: TGCGCCAGCAGCCCGAGGTTGGGTTACGAGCAGTACTTC.

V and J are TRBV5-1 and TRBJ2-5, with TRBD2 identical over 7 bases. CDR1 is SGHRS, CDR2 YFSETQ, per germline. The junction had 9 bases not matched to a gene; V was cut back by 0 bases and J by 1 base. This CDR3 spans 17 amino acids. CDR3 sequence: CASSLARASGLQETQYF. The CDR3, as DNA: TGCGCCAGCAGCTTGGCTAGGGCTAGCGGACTCCAAGAGACCCAGTACTTC.

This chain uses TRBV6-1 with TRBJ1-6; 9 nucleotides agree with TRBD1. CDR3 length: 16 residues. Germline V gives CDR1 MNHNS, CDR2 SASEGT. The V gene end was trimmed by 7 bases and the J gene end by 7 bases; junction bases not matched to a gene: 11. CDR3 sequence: CASKDRGEFYNSPLHF. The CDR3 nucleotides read TGTGCCAGCAAGGACAGGGGCGAATTTTACAATTCACCCCTCCACTTT.

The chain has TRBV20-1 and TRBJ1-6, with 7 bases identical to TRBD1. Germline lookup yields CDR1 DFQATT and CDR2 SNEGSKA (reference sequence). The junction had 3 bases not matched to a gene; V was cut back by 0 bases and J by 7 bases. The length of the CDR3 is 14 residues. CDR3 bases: TGCAGTGCTAGAGAATCCAGGGGGAATTCACCCCTCCACTTT. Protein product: CSARESRGNSPLHF.

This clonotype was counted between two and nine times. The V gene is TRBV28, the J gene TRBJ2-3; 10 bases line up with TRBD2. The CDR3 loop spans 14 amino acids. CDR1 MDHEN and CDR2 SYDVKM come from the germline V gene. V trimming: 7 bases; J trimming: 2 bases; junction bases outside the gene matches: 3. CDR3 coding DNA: TGTGCCAGCAAGACTAGCGGGTTCACAGATACGCAGTATTTT. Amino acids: CASKTSGFTDTQYF.

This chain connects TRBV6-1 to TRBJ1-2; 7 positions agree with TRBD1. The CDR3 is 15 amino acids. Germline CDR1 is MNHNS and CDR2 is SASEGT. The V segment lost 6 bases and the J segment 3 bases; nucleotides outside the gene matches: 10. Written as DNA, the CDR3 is TGTGCCAGCAGACGTGGGTTGGGGACAGACTATGGCTACACCTTC. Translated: CASRRGLGTDYGYTF.